These 28 T cell receptor beta chains were all obtained from the same sample, sequenced in a study of OX40 agonist ivuxolimab in advanced cancers. Libraries were prepared by immunoSEQ multiplex PCR; TCRdb keeps only in-frame clonotypes and omits some of them. The sample holds tens of thousands of clones, 80% to 90% seen once. The specimen comprised CD4+ or CD8+ T cells sorted from blood, sampled in a trial of the OX40 agonist ivuxolimab. The source is an adult with an advanced solid tumor such as melanoma, head and neck, liver or kidney cancer.

The count of this clone is one. The chain uses TRBV27 and TRBJ2-5, with 9 bases fitting TRBD2. V lost 1 base and J lost 1; bases outside the gene matches: 7. The CDR3 length is 17 residues. Germline lookup yields CDR1 MNHEY and CDR2 SMNVEV (reference sequence). The CDR3 region is CASSLLGSGSLQETQYF. CDR3 DNA: TGTGCCAGCAGTTTATTGGGTAGCGGGAGTCTCCAAGAGACCCAGTACTTC.

CDR3: CASSRWSLAGGAGELFF. The CDR3 bases are TGTGCCAGCAGCCGGTGGTCACTAGCGGGAGGGGCCGGGGAGCTGTTTTTT. This chain connects TRBV2 to TRBJ2-2; 13 nucleotides align to TRBD2. The V gene end was trimmed by 6 bases and the J gene end by 6 bases; junction bases not matched to a gene: 10. The CDR3 runs 17 residues. CDR1 is SNHLY and CDR2 is FYNNEI in the germline V gene.

V usage is TRBV11-2 and J usage is TRBJ2-1, with 7 bases aligning to TRBD2. V lost 5 bases and J lost 2; bases outside the gene matches: 6. The CDR3 is 15 residues long. Germline loops: CDR1 SGHAT, CDR2 FQNNGV. The CDR3 spells CASSRGTITYNEQFF. The CDR3 bases are TGTGCCAGCAGCCGCGGGACTATAACCTACAATGAGCAGTTCTTC.

The V and J genes are TRBV30 and TRBJ1-3; D possibly corresponds to TRBD1 (6 bases). The V gene's germline CDR1 is GTSNPN and CDR2 SVGIG (reference sequence). The CDR3 has 14 residues. The V and J ends lost 5 bases and 0 bases respectively, with 11 bases between them. CDR3 loop: CAWGQGNSGNTIYF. CDR3 DNA sequence: TGTGCCTGGGGGCAGGGGAACTCTGGAAACACCATATATTTT.

V and J are TRBV28 and TRBJ1-6; the D gene is possibly TRBD1 (5 bases). V was pared by 5 bases and J by 7 bases, with 15 bases between. This CDR3 region has 15 residues. The germline gives CDR1 MDHEN, CDR2 SYDVKM. The CDR3 DNA reads TGTGCCAGCAGTCCCCGGGACCTGGGGAATTCACCCCTCCACTTT. It translates to CASSPRDLGNSPLHF.

This clone appeared once. The genes are TRBV5-5 and TRBJ2-7; 7 nucleotides agree with TRBD1. The CDR3 is made up of 14 amino acids. After removal of 3 bases from V and 1 base from J, the junction contained 4 bases not matched to a gene. CDR1 and CDR2 (germline): SGHKS, YYEKEE (reference sequence). CDR3 nucleotides: TGTGCCAGCAGCTCGACAGGGAATTCCTACGAGCAGTACTTC. It yields the protein CASSSTGNSYEQYF.

CDR3: CASSLISGQSGNTIYF. CDR3 DNA sequence: TGTGCCAGCAGCTTAATTTCGGGACAGTCTGGAAACACCATATATTTT. V gene TRBV7-9 combines with J gene TRBJ1-3; 7 bases fit TRBD1. Germline V gives CDR1 SEHNR, CDR2 FQNEAQ (reference sequence). J gave up 1 base and V 2 bases, and 5 bases lay outside the gene matches. The CDR3 contains 16 residues.

The chain combines TRBV5-1 with TRBJ1-2; possible D gene TRBD1, 5 bases. The CDR3 covers 16 residues. The germline gives CDR1 SGHRS, CDR2 YFSETQ. With 3 bases removed from V and 4 bases from J, the gap between germline ends came to 19 bases. CDR3 coding DNA: TGCGCCAGCAGCTCCCGGACGGGGGGGTTTGGCTATGGCTACACCTTC. It yields the protein CASSSRTGGFGYGYTF. Together with reference TRBV5-1 and TRBJ1-2, the CDR3 gives the full variable domain: KAGVTQTPRYLIKTRGQQVTLSCSPISGHRSVSWYQQTPGQGLQFLFEYFSETQRNKGNFPGRFSGRQFSNSRSEMNVSTLELGDSALYLCASSSRTGGFGYGYTFGSGTRLTVV.

The V gene is TRBV2, the J gene TRBJ2-1; 10 bases agree with TRBD2. This CDR3 spans 14 amino acids. After removal of 11 bases from V and 5 bases from J, the junction contained 9 bases not matched to a gene. The germline gives CDR1 SNHLY, CDR2 FYNNEI. The CDR3 coding sequence is TGTGCCTCCGATACTAGCGGGGCAAACAATGAGCAGTTCTTC. Translation gives CASDTSGANNEQFF.

The chain links TRBV5-1 to TRBJ2-6, with 7 bases fitting TRBD1. This CDR3 contains 17 residues. V lost 4 bases, J lost 0 bases, and 7 bases stayed unmatched. CDR1 is SGHRS and CDR2 is YFSETQ in the germline V gene. Here the CDR3 DNA reads TGCGCCAGCAGCAGGGGACAGACCCGCTCTGGGGCCAACGTCCTGACTTTC. Translation: CASSRGQTRSGANVLTF.

The genes are TRBV28 and TRBJ2-3; 10 nucleotides line up with TRBD2. This CDR3 contains 18 residues. The V gene's germline CDR1 is MDHEN and CDR2 SYDVKM. V dropped 4 bases and J dropped 3; count of bases not matched to a gene: 13. DNA for the CDR3: TGTGCCAGCAGTTCCCCCTTTAGTCTAGCGGGGGAAACAGATACGCAGTATTTT. As protein: CASSSPFSLAGETDTQYF. Drawing the rest from reference TRBV28 and TRBJ2-3, the complete variable domain is DVKVTQSSRYLVKRTGEKVFLECVQDMDHENMFWYRQDPGLGLRLIYFSYDVKMKEKGDIPEGYSVSREKKERFSLILESASTNQTSMYLCASSSPFSLAGETDTQYFGPGTRLTVL.

The chain's CDR3 is CASSWGYEEYF. In DNA, the CDR3 is TGTGCCAGCAGCTGGGGATACGAGGAGTATTTT. The chain has TRBV11-2 and TRBJ2-3; D is undetermined. Looked up from germline, CDR1 is SGHAT and CDR2 is FQNNGV. Trimming took 4 bases from V and 13 from J, leaving 12 bases between them. The CDR3 is 11 residues long. Based on the CDR3 plus reference TRBV11-2 and TRBJ2-3, the full variable domain is EAGVAQSPRYKIIEKRQSVAFWCNPISGHATLYWYQQILGQGPKLLIQFQNNGVVDDSQLPKDRFSAERLKGVDSTLKIQPAKLEDSAVYLCASSWGYEEYFGPGTRLTVL.

The rearrangement links TRBV29-1 to TRBJ2-1; 8 positions match TRBD2. Germline V gives CDR1 SQVTM, CDR2 ANQGSEA. This CDR3 spans 13 amino acids. J gave up 9 bases and V 6 bases, and 10 bases lay outside the gene matches. The CDR3, as DNA: TGCAGCGTCTTCGACAAACGGGGGGGTGAGCAGTTCTTC. Translating gives CSVFDKRGGEQFF.

This sequence joins TRBV30 and TRBJ2-3, with 10 bases aligning to TRBD2. The germline V gene encodes CDR1 GTSNPN and CDR2 SVGIG (reference sequence). The V and J ends lost 8 bases and 5 bases, in that order; junction bases with no gene match: 10. The CDR3 totals 14 residues. CDR3 sequence reads: CARTASGSGDTQYF. CDR3 coding DNA: TGTGCCCGGACGGCTAGCGGGAGTGGAGATACGCAGTATTTT.

This clone was counted a single time. The genes are TRBV6-5 and TRBJ2-3; D perhaps matches TRBD1 (5 bases). CDR1 MNHEY and CDR2 SVGAGI come from the germline V gene. The ends were cut back, 0 bases at V and 5 bases at J, with 15 bases in the middle. This CDR3 is 16 amino acids long. The CDR3 DNA sequence: TGTGCCAGCAGTTACTCCGGTAGGGGTGAGAAAGATACGCAGTATTTT. Protein: CASSYSGRGEKDTQYF.

The genes are TRBV7-8 and TRBJ2-5; 11 nucleotides align to TRBD2. V was clipped by 5 bases and J by 4 bases; unmatched bases: 6. CDR1 is SGHVS and CDR2 is FQNEAQ in the germline V gene. The length of the CDR3 is 15 residues. This CDR3 is CASSPPGTSGETQYF. The CDR3 DNA sequence: TGTGCCAGCAGCCCCCCGGGGACTAGCGGAGAGACCCAGTACTTC.

CDR3 protein: CASSLRVGGTDTQYF. The CDR3 nucleotides read TGTGCCAGCAGCTTGAGGGTAGGGGGCACAGATACGCAGTATTTT. The chain couples TRBV13 to TRBJ2-3; the D call may be TRBD1 or TRBD2 (5 bases each). Trimming pared 3 bases from V and 1 base from J, leaving 11 bases between. Germline lookup yields CDR1 PRHDT and CDR2 FYEKMQ (reference sequence). The CDR3 has 15 residues.

This clone has only one observation. The chain couples TRBV6-5 to TRBJ1-3; TRBD1 matches at 7 bases. Germline V gene data show CDR1 as MNHEY and CDR2 as SVGAGI. This CDR3 has 14 amino acids. V trimming: 2 bases; J trimming: 4 bases; junction bases outside the gene matches: 2. CDR3 sequence (DNA): TGTGCCAGCAGTTACCAGGGACAGGGAAACACCATATATTTT. It translates to CASSYQGQGNTIYF.

This clone was picked up one time. The chain recombines TRBV5-1 with TRBJ1-2; TRBD1 matches 7 bases. CDR1 and CDR2 from the germline V gene are SGHRS and YFSETQ. J was trimmed by 0 bases and V by 4 bases; bases with no gene match: 6. The CDR3 sequence is 15 residues long. The CDR3 reads CASSHGQDANYGYTF. The CDR3 nucleotides read TGCGCCAGCAGCCACGGACAGGATGCTAACTATGGCTACACCTTC. The variable domain in full, completed from reference TRBV5-1 and TRBJ1-2, reads KAGVTQTPRYLIKTRGQQVTLSCSPISGHRSVSWYQQTPGQGLQFLFEYFSETQRNKGNFPGRFSGRQFSNSRSEMNVSTLELGDSALYLCASSHGQDANYGYTFGSGTRLTVV.

CDR3 region: CASSIVFRQGASYEQYF. In DNA form, the CDR3 reads TGTGCCAGTAGTATAGTTTTCCGGCAGGGGGCATCCTACGAGCAGTACTTC. The chain joins TRBV19 to TRBJ2-7; 8 positions agree with TRBD1. This CDR3 has 17 residues. Germline-derived CDR1 and CDR2 are LNHDA and SQIVND (reference sequence). V dropped 1 base and J dropped 1; count of bases not matched to a gene: 9.

This clone showed up just once. The chain joins TRBV5-4 to TRBJ2-7, with TRBD1 matching over 7 bases. The CDR3 sequence is 14 residues long. The ends lost 4 bases at V and 3 bases at J; junction bases unmatched: 7. In germline, CDR1 is SGHNT, CDR2 YYREEE (reference sequence). The CDR3 protein is CASSIQTGFYEQYF. Written as DNA, the CDR3 is TGTGCCAGCAGCATTCAGACAGGGTTCTACGAGCAGTACTTC.

The rearrangement joins TRBV30 to TRBJ2-7; 7 bases are a match to TRBD2. This CDR3 comprises 13 residues. CDR1 GTSNPN and CDR2 SVGIG come from the germline V gene (reference sequence). V dropped 4 bases and J dropped 6; count of bases not matched to a gene: 9. In DNA form, the CDR3 reads TGTGCCTGGATGGGGGGGAGTCAGGGCGAGCAGTACTTC. Translated: CAWMGGSQGEQYF.

The rearrangement uses TRBV5-5 and TRBJ1-5; tentative D call: TRBD1 (5 bases). Germline CDR1 SGHKS, CDR2 YYEKEE (reference sequence). Trimming removed 2 bases from V and 7 bases from J, with 16 bases in between. The CDR3 contains 15 residues. Here the CDR3 DNA reads TGTGCCAGCAGCTTACCCCCTAGTTGGGACCAGCCCCAGCATTTT. Its protein is CASSLPPSWDQPQHF.

This chain joins TRBV11-1 and TRBJ2-1; TRBD1 might be the D (5 bases). V lost 1 base and J 2 bases, leaving 9 bases between the germline ends. The germline V gene has CDR1 SGHAT and CDR2 FQDESV (reference sequence). CDR3 length equals 15 residues. The CDR3 loop is CASSLGQGPYNEQFF. The CDR3 DNA follows: TGTGCCAGCAGCTTAGGGCAGGGCCCCTACAATGAGCAGTTCTTC.

This clone was found a few times. This chain uses TRBV11-2 with TRBJ2-5, with 14 nucleotides matching TRBD2. Looked up from germline, CDR1 is SGHAT and CDR2 is FQNNGV. The trim removed 5 bases at V and 5 bases at J, leaving 13 bases unmatched. CDR3 length: 18 amino acids. The CDR3 reads CASSPGLAGGRLDETQYF. DNA of the CDR3: TGTGCCAGCAGCCCCGGACTAGCGGGAGGTCGCTTGGATGAGACCCAGTACTTC.

The V gene is TRBV15, the J gene TRBJ1-5, with D tentatively TRBD1 (5 bases). The V gene's germline CDR1 is LNHNV and CDR2 YYDKDF (reference sequence). The CDR3 is 16 residues long. V dropped 1 base and J dropped 0 bases, with 10 bases sitting between them. The CDR3 here is CATSRGGGTSNQPQHF. The CDR3 DNA follows: TGTGCCACCAGCAGAGGAGGCGGGACTAGCAATCAGCCCCAGCATTTT. The whole variable domain, filled in from reference TRBV15 and TRBJ1-5, reads DAMVIQNPRYQVTQFGKPVTLSCSQTLNHNVMYWYQQKSSQAPKLLFHYYDKDFNNEADTPDNFQSRRPNTSFCFLDIRSPGLGDTAMYLCATSRGGGTSNQPQHFGDGTRLSIL.

The rearrangement links TRBV11-2 to TRBJ2-2, with TRBD2 as a possible D gene (5 bases). The CDR3 contains 14 residues. Trimming cost V 5 bases and J 0 bases, with 7 bases left between them. Germline CDR1 reads SGHAT; CDR2 reads FQNNGV. Here the CDR3 reads CASSPGTNTGELFF. CDR3 DNA: TGTGCCAGCAGCCCCGGGACGAACACCGGGGAGCTGTTTTTT.

The chain couples TRBV2 to TRBJ1-5; 8 bases fit TRBD1. The J segment lost 4 bases and the V segment lost 7 bases, leaving 6 bases of the junction unmatched. The germline CDR1 and CDR2 sequences are SNHLY and FYNNEI. This CDR3 is built from 14 residues. The CDR3 reads CASTPGQENQPQHF. The CDR3 nucleotides read TGTGCCAGCACCCCGGGACAGGAGAATCAGCCCCAGCATTTT.